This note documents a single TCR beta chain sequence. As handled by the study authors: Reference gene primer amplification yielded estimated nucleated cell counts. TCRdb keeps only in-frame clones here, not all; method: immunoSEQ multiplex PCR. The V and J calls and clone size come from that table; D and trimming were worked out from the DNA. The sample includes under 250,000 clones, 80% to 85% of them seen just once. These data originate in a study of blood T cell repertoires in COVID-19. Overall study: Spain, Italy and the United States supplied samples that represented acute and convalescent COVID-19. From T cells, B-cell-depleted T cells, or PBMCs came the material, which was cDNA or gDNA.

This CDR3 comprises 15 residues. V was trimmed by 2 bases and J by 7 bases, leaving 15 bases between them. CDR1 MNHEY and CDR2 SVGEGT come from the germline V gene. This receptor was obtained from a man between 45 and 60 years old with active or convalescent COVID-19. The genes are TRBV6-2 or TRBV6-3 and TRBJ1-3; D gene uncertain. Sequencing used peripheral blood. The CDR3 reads CASSYVGLSRNTIYF. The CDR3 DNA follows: TGTGCCAGCAGTTACGTCGGGTTATCACGGAACACCATATATTTT.